This TCR beta chain was recovered during a study of T cells in Graves' hyperthyroidism and ophthalmopathy. Study-wide results and caveats: Most thyroid-expanded clonotypes above 0.001 were also found in blood.

Trimming removed 2 bases from V and 4 bases from J; junction bases left unmatched: 17. Germline CDR1 reads SGHRS; CDR2 reads YFSETQ. This CDR3 comprises 20 residues. This clonotype was seen only a few times. Its antigen is undetermined. Amplified regions were TCR beta CDR3 sequences from RNA transcripts. When the TCR CDR3 underwent first-round RT-PCR, the HTBI primer set was used. A single record per CDR3 protein comes from TCRdb applying MiXCR to the multiplex PCR reads. The data hold 650,000 to 700,000 distinct CDR3 sequences, with 17% observed a single time. Lactation, pregnancy, other autoimmune disease or uncontrolled infection led to exclusion of patients. Orbital computed tomography and thyroid ultrasound, together with serum TRAb and thyroxine and clinical symptoms, were used for diagnoses. Using 10 ml of fresh peripheral blood, PBMCs were prepared.

The rearrangement uses TRBV5-1 and TRBJ2-5, with 13 positions matching TRBD2. The sample was blood. This sequence was found in a man between 45 and 60 years old with Graves' hyperthyroidism. The chain's CDR3 is CASSFQSGGLAGATGETQYF. CDR3 bases: TGCGCCAGCAGCTTTCAATCTGGTGGACTAGCGGGAGCCACGGGAGAGACCCAGTACTTC.